This T cell receptor beta chain was sequenced for a study of T cells in Graves' hyperthyroidism and ophthalmopathy. The CDR3 extends over 14 amino acids. After removal of 2 bases from V and 10 bases from J, the junction contained 8 bases not matched to a gene. Germline assignment: CDR1 GTSNPN and CDR2 SVGIG (reference sequence). RNA transcripts provided the source from which TCR beta CDR3 regions were amplified. HTBI primers were used for first-round RT-PCR of the TCR CDR3. TCRdb redid the calling of the multiplex PCR reads with MiXCR, one entry per CDR3 protein. Counted here are 500,000 to 550,000 distinct CDR3 sequences, around 20% occurring once; the ten biggest clones make up approximately 50%.

The clonotype was recovered from a middle-aged man with Graves' ophthalmopathy. The chain is built from TRBV30 and TRBJ2-1; the match to TRBD1 covers 10 bases. The sequencing input was blood. The CDR3 DNA reads as TGTGCCTGGAGTAGCCGGGACAGGGGCCAGGAGCAGTTCTTC. It encodes CAWSSRDRGQEQFF.